A single sample is the source of the 19 T cell receptor beta chains below, sequenced in a study of T cells in Graves' hyperthyroidism and ophthalmopathy. Template material for amplifying TCR beta CDR3 regions consisted of RNA transcripts. HTBI primers were employed in a first-round RT-PCR of the TCR CDR3. One entry per CDR3 protein results from TCRdb running MiXCR on the multiplex PCR reads. This table holds about 400,000 distinct CDR3 sequences, around 14% found once. Sequencing was carried out using blood. The receptors shown here come from a woman in her late teens or twenties with Graves' hyperthyroidism that later progressed to Graves' ophthalmopathy.

As DNA, the CDR3 is TGTGCCAGTAGTAACCCCTTATACTCCTACAATGAGCAGTTCTTC. It yields the protein CASSNPLYSYNEQFF. This chain links TRBV19 with TRBJ2-1; D unclear. The V end lost 4 bases, the J end lost 0 bases, and 10 bases lay between the germline ends. CDR3 length equals 15 residues. Germline lookup yields CDR1 LNHDA and CDR2 SQIVND (reference sequence).

This clonotype was observed a handful of times. This chain uses TRBV28 with TRBJ2-7; D is possibly TRBD1 or TRBD2 (7 bases each). The V gene's germline CDR1 is MDHEN and CDR2 SYDVKM. CDR3 length: 15 residues. Trimming pared 4 bases from V and 3 bases from J, leaving 16 bases between. CDR3 protein: CASSSPSGTDYEQYF. The CDR3 DNA follows: TGTGCCAGCAGTTCTCCAAGCGGGACAGACTACGAGCAGTACTTC.

This clonotype was found many times. The rearrangement links TRBV5-1 to TRBJ1-2; unclear D gene. Trimming pared 0 bases from V and 2 bases from J, leaving 8 bases between. Germline CDR1 and CDR2: SGHRS and YFSETQ. The CDR3 length is 14 residues. The CDR3 nucleotides are TGCGCCAGCAGCTTGGATCGGGTAAACTATGGCTACACCTTC. Translating gives CASSLDRVNYGYTF.

This clonotype was detected ten times or more. This chain uses TRBV5-1 with TRBJ2-2, with D perhaps assigned TRBD1 or TRBD2 (5 bases each). Germline lookup yields CDR1 SGHRS and CDR2 YFSETQ. The CDR3 has 13 residues. Trimming cost V 5 bases and J 2 bases, with 7 bases left between them. The CDR3 DNA follows: TGCGCCAGCAGGGGACCTAACACCGGGGAGCTGTTTTTT. This sequence encodes CASRGPNTGELFF.

This clonotype has ten or more counts. The genes are TRBV3-1 and TRBJ2-3, with D perhaps matching TRBD1 (6 bases). CDR1 is LGHDT, CDR2 YNNKEL, per germline (reference sequence). This CDR3 contains 15 residues. Trimming cost V 4 bases and J 2 bases, with 13 bases left between them. The CDR3 region has the DNA TGTGCCAGCAGCCGGCGACAGGACCTCACAGATACGCAGTATTTT. Translated, it gives CASSRRQDLTDTQYF.

This clonotype came up a few times. This sequence joins TRBV5-4 and TRBJ2-1; 9 positions match TRBD2. The CDR3 loop spans 17 amino acids. J gave up 10 bases and V 0 bases, and 14 bases lay outside the gene matches. The germline V gene encodes CDR1 SGHNT and CDR2 YYREEE (reference sequence). As DNA, the CDR3 is TGTGCCAGCAGCTTGGGACTAGCGGCCGTGGGTACAGGGGAGCAGTTCTTC. This codes for CASSLGLAAVGTGEQFF.

This clonotype was counted at least ten times. The chain couples TRBV15 to TRBJ1-5; possibly TRBD1 for D (6 bases). Trimming shortened V by 0 bases and J by 6 bases, and 9 bases separated the two germline ends. Germline loops: CDR1 LNHNV, CDR2 YYDKDF (reference sequence). The CDR3 extends over 14 amino acids. The CDR3 protein is CATSRDRGSQPQHF. The CDR3 DNA reads as TGTGCCACCAGCAGAGACAGGGGAAGTCAGCCCCAGCATTTT.

This clonotype was counted ten times or more. The chain carries TRBV28 and TRBJ1-2, with 8 bases lining up with TRBD1. This CDR3 spans 16 amino acids. Germline V lookup: CDR1 MDHEN, CDR2 SYDVKM. V dropped 8 bases and J dropped 4; count of bases not matched to a gene: 15. CDR3 loop: CASVSQGQEGSYGYTF. In DNA form, the CDR3 reads TGTGCCAGCGTCTCCCAGGGACAGGAGGGGAGCTATGGCTACACCTTC.

This clonotype was detected a few times. V usage is TRBV28 and J usage is TRBJ2-7; TRBD1 matches 8 bases. This CDR3 comprises 12 residues. Trimming removed 7 bases from V and 2 bases from J; junction bases left unmatched: 1. The germline CDR1 and CDR2 sequences are MDHEN and SYDVKM. CDR3 sequence: CASKTGAYEQYF. For the CDR3, the DNA is TGTGCCAGCAAGACAGGGGCCTACGAGCAGTACTTC.

By frequency in the sample, this clonotype is medium-sized. J is TRBJ1-1 and V is TRBV28; D is possibly TRBD1 (6 bases). Trimming removed 5 bases from V and 4 bases from J, with 14 bases in between. Germline V gives CDR1 MDHEN, CDR2 SYDVKM. CDR3 size: 14 residues. The chain's CDR3 is CASSIGGRSTEAFF. In nucleotides, the CDR3 is TGTGCCAGCAGTATAGGGGGGCGTAGCACTGAAGCTTTCTTT.

This chain uses TRBV19 with TRBJ2-7; D is possibly TRBD1 (6 bases). This CDR3 has 15 residues. Germline CDR1 and CDR2: LNHDA and SQIVND (reference sequence). Trimming removed 5 bases from V and 2 bases from J, with 16 bases in between. The CDR3 region is CASSPRADRPYEQYF. CDR3 DNA: TGTGCCAGTAGTCCAAGGGCCGACAGGCCCTACGAGCAGTACTTC.

This clonotype was seen at least ten times. The chain has TRBV10-3 and TRBJ2-7; 8 bases map to TRBD1. The V segment lost 1 base and the J segment 0 bases; nucleotides outside the gene matches: 14. The CDR3 contains 19 residues. The germline V gene has CDR1 ENHRY and CDR2 SYGVKD. This chain's CDR3 is CAISEYETGDLRSSYEQYF. The CDR3 nucleotides read TGTGCCATCAGTGAGTACGAGACAGGGGACCTCAGGAGCTCCTACGAGCAGTACTTC.

This clonotype occurred many times. The chain has TRBV5-1 and TRBJ2-3; no clear D. Germline loops: CDR1 SGHRS, CDR2 YFSETQ. This CDR3 is 14 amino acids long. Trimming took off 0 bases at V and 1 base at J, with 6 bases between the two ends. The CDR3 region is CASSLDSRTDTQYF. DNA for the CDR3: TGCGCCAGCAGCTTGGATTCACGCACAGATACGCAGTATTTT.

The rearrangement joins TRBV27 to TRBJ2-5, with no clear D. The ends were cut back, 2 bases at V and 5 bases at J, with 9 bases in the middle. CDR3 length: 13 residues. Germline V gene lookup returns CDR1 MNHEY and CDR2 SMNVEV (reference sequence). The CDR3, as DNA: TGTGCCAGCAGTTTACAGGCCAAGGAGACCCAGTACTTC. Its translation is CASSLQAKETQYF.

This clonotype was observed at least ten times. This chain links TRBV28 with TRBJ2-5; the match to TRBD1 covers 8 bases. CDR3 length: 13 amino acids. Germline trimming cut 6 bases from V and 9 bases from J; bases unmatched to any gene: 9. Per the germline V gene, CDR1 is MDHEN and CDR2 is SYDVKM. The CDR3 sequence is CASRQPGQDAQYF. For the CDR3, the DNA is TGTGCCAGCAGGCAACCGGGACAGGACGCCCAGTACTTC.

This clonotype was detected only a few times. This CDR3 is CSASGESLSYNEQFF. In DNA form, the CDR3 reads TGCAGTGCTAGCGGAGAGAGCCTCTCCTACAATGAGCAGTTCTTC. This sequence joins TRBV20-1 and TRBJ2-1; D not certain. Germline CDR1 reads DFQATT; CDR2 reads SNEGSKA (reference sequence). V lost 3 bases and J lost 0, with 12 bases in between. The CDR3 runs to 15 residues.

J is TRBJ1-1 and V is TRBV28; D not resolved. The germline gives CDR1 MDHEN, CDR2 SYDVKM. V was shortened by 3 bases and J by 8 bases, with 13 bases between the two germline ends. This CDR3 has 13 residues. CDR3 coding DNA: TGTGCCAGCAGTTTTGTGGGTTGGACCGAAGCTTTCTTT. Translated: CASSFVGWTEAFF.

This clonotype was seen ten or more times. This rearrangement joins TRBV28 to TRBJ2-1; 14 bases are shared with TRBD2. This CDR3 has 14 amino acids. CDR1 and CDR2 from the germline V gene are MDHEN and SYDVKM. Unmatched junction bases numbered 2, after V lost 4 bases and J lost 9 bases. This CDR3 is CASSWGTSGGEQFF. As DNA, the CDR3 is TGTGCCAGCAGTTGGGGGACTAGCGGGGGTGAGCAGTTCTTC.

This clonotype was seen at least ten times. Here the CDR3 reads CASSSDRGKPQHF. In DNA form, the CDR3 reads TGTGCCAGCAGCTCCGACAGGGGTAAGCCCCAGCATTTT. The J gene is TRBJ1-5, the V gene TRBV5-8, with 8 bases fitting TRBD1. Germline lookup yields CDR1 SGHTS and CDR2 YDEGEE. V shed 3 bases, J shed 8 bases, and the junction held 4 bases outside the gene matches. CDR3 size: 13 residues.